The present T cell receptor beta chain was sequenced within a study of CD8 T cells in Susac syndrome. Random hexamers primed reverse transcription of roughly 0.45 to 1 ug RNA. immunoSEQ multiplex PCR amplified TCR beta CDR3 across 54 Vbeta, 13 Jbeta. TCRdb passed the immunoSEQ multiplex PCR reads through MiXCR, listing each CDR3 protein once. The sample yields 150,000 to 200,000 distinct CDR3 sequences, approximately 95% seen once. After removal of 4 bases from V and 5 bases from J, the junction contained 10 bases not matched to a gene. The CDR3 extends over 15 amino acids. The germline V gene has CDR1 SGDLS and CDR2 YYNGEE. Study-level results: The authors acknowledged that their TCR sequencing and HLA analysis involved a relatively small number of individuals.

Healthy donors acted as controls, with matching for age and sex. This clonotype appeared a single time. What it recognizes is unknown. This receptor was taken from a human donor in good health. The sample taken for sequencing was CD4+ T cells from PBMCs. V usage is TRBV9 and J usage is TRBJ2-3; TRBD2 matches at 7 bases. The CDR3 bases are TGTGCCAGCAGCCCCCGGACTAGTCCTAGAGATACGCAGTATTTT. Encoded protein: CASSPRTSPRDTQYF.